This T cell receptor beta chain emerged from a study of blood T cells in healthy people across ages. As regards this clonotype: Its antigen is undetermined.

For the second PCR, which ran for roughly 7 to 11 cycles, a sample-barcoded 5' primer and a J-beta primer mix were used. TCRdb re-called the 5' RACE reads with MiXCR, one entry per CDR3 protein. The sample has 1,500,000 or so distinct CDR3 sequences, around 55% seen once; the top ten hold over 5.5%. Points from the study as a whole: Estimated diversity, derived from one million T cells, was regarded as an underestimate.

Each individual donor underwent a draw of ten milliliters of peripheral blood. The CDR3 is 13 amino acids. Germline-derived CDR1 and CDR2 are SGDLS and YYNGEE. V gave up 0 bases and J gave up 10 bases, with 11 bases separating them. Sequencing was performed on blood. The rearrangement links TRBV9 to TRBJ2-1; weak D call: TRBD2 (5 bases). This sequence was found in a man aged 18-30 years in good health. CDR3 sequence: CASSVVPTGEQFF. CDR3 nucleotide sequence: TGTGCCAGCAGCGTAGTACCCACGGGGGAGCAGTTCTTC.